These 14 T cell receptor beta chains were sequenced from one sample in a study of cytomegalovirus exposure and HLA in healthy donors. TCRdb's copy holds only in-frame clones and misses some; the assay was immunoSEQ multiplex PCR. Of tens of thousands of clones in the sample, about 82% were seen once. Input material: PBMCs. Source of these receptors: a young man in good health and CMV-seronegative.

The chain uses TRBV6-4 and TRBJ2-3, with 9 bases fitting TRBD1. Germline CDR1 reads MRHNA; CDR2 reads SNTAGT. The junction had 6 bases not matched to a gene; V was cut back by 4 bases and J by 1 base. The CDR3 is made up of 16 amino acids. CDR3 sequence (DNA): TGTGCCAGCAGTGCTACAGGGGGCTCAGGCACAGATACGCAGTATTTT. Translated: CASSATGGSGTDTQYF.

The chain carries TRBV6-1 and TRBJ2-5, with D perhaps TRBD1 (5 bases). Germline values: CDR1 MNHNS, CDR2 SASEGT. This CDR3 region has 14 residues. V lost 1 base to trimming and J lost 4 bases, with 10 bases between them. This CDR3 reads CASSEGAGPETQYF. The DNA for the CDR3 is TGTGCCAGCAGTGAAGGGGCAGGGCCAGAGACCCAGTACTTC.

The V call is TRBV7-9, the J call TRBJ1-1; D is undetermined. This CDR3 spans 16 amino acids. Germline assignment: CDR1 SEHNR and CDR2 FQNEAQ (reference sequence). The ends were cut back, 2 bases at V and 1 base at J, with 14 bases in the middle. The CDR3 sequence: CASSLYPTGGNTEAFF. In DNA form, the CDR3 reads TGTGCCAGCAGCTTATACCCGACCGGAGGGAACACTGAAGCTTTCTTT. Complete variable domain (other parts from reference TRBV7-9 and TRBJ1-1): DTGVSQNPRHKITKRGQNVTFRCDPISEHNRLYWYRQTLGQGPEFLTYFQNEAQLEKSRLLSDRFSAERPKGSFSTLEIQRTEQGDSAMYLCASSLYPTGGNTEAFFGQGTRLTVV.

The chain links TRBV19 to TRBJ1-1; D possibly corresponds to TRBD1 (5 bases). Germline values: CDR1 LNHDA, CDR2 SQIVND (reference sequence). V was cut by 1 base and J by 5 bases, with 11 bases left in between. There are 14 residues in the CDR3. CDR3 in DNA: TGTGCCAGTAGTATAGGGCAGGGTTCAACTGAAGCTTTCTTT. Residues: CASSIGQGSTEAFF.

CDR3 in amino acids: CASAAGTGGEGYTF. In DNA form, the CDR3 reads TGTGCCAGCGCTGCCGGGACAGGGGGCGAGGGCTACACCTTC. The chain employs TRBV2 and TRBJ1-2; 12 positions agree with TRBD1. CDR3 length: 14 amino acids. Germline loops: CDR1 SNHLY, CDR2 FYNNEI. Trimming removed 8 bases from V and 8 bases from J; junction bases left unmatched: 9.

V usage is TRBV19 and J usage is TRBJ1-1, with D maybe TRBD1 (5 bases). CDR3 length equals 17 residues. CDR1 and CDR2 from the germline V gene are LNHDA and SQIVND (reference sequence). The V and J ends lost 3 bases and 0 bases respectively, with 17 bases between them. The CDR3 nucleotides are TGTGCCAGTAGTATTCTCCAGGGCGTAAGGATGAACACTGAAGCTTTCTTT. Residues: CASSILQGVRMNTEAFF.

The genes are TRBV19 and TRBJ1-1; possible D gene TRBD1, 5 bases. Trimming pared 3 bases from V and 4 bases from J, leaving 18 bases between. Per the germline V gene, CDR1 is LNHDA and CDR2 is SQIVND (reference sequence). The CDR3 covers 16 residues. CDR3 in amino acids: CASSISGREAGTEAFF. The CDR3 region has the DNA TGTGCCAGTAGTATTTCAGGGCGGGAGGCGGGCACTGAAGCTTTCTTT. Looking up the rest from reference TRBV19 and TRBJ1-1 gives the full variable domain: DGGITQSPKYLFRKEGQNVTLSCEQNLNHDAMYWYRQDPGQGLRLIYYSQIVNDFQKGDIAEGYSVSREKKESFPLTVTSAQKNPTAFYLCASSISGREAGTEAFFGQGTRLTVV.

This clone appeared a few times. The chain is built from TRBV5-4 and TRBJ1-4; D remains ambiguous. V was clipped by 4 bases and J by 0 bases, with 16 bases between them. The CDR3 runs to 17 residues. Germline loops: CDR1 SGHNT, CDR2 YYREEE (reference sequence). The CDR3 region has the DNA TGTGCCAGCAGCGACTCCAAGCAGAGTTCAACTAATGAAAAACTGTTTTTT. Translating gives CASSDSKQSSTNEKLFF.

The V gene is TRBV9, the J gene TRBJ1-1; tentatively, D is TRBD1 (5 bases). The CDR3 spans 14 residues. Trimming took off 2 bases at V and 6 bases at J, with 14 bases between the two ends. Per germline, CDR1 SGDLS and CDR2 YYNGEE. This CDR3 reads CASSVGHIQAEAFF. The DNA for the CDR3 is TGTGCCAGCAGCGTTGGACACATACAGGCTGAAGCTTTCTTT.

This chain joins TRBV7-9 and TRBJ1-6; D not certain. CDR3 length equals 14 residues. Germline lookup yields CDR1 SEHNR and CDR2 FQNEAQ (reference sequence). V lost 5 bases, J lost 6 bases, and 11 bases lay in between. Here the CDR3 reads CASSPTARNSPLHF. For the CDR3, the DNA is TGTGCCAGCAGCCCCACTGCACGTAATTCACCCCTCCACTTT.

The chain is built from TRBV11-3 and TRBJ2-3; TRBD2 agrees at 11 bases. The germline gives CDR1 SGHNT, CDR2 YENEEA. Unmatched junction bases numbered 3, after V lost 1 base and J lost 0 bases. The CDR3 is 17 residues long. CDR3: CASSLGLAGRSTDTQYF. Here the CDR3 DNA reads TGTGCCAGCAGCTTAGGACTAGCGGGGAGGAGCACAGATACGCAGTATTTT.

The chain is built from TRBV27 and TRBJ2-7; D unclear. The CDR3 loop spans 13 amino acids. Per the germline V gene, CDR1 is MNHEY and CDR2 is SMNVEV (reference sequence). V lost 6 bases to trimming and J lost 0 bases, with 9 bases between them. The CDR3 DNA is TGTGCCAGCAGCCCCCCCAGCTCCTACGAGCAGTACTTC. Amino acids: CASSPPSSYEQYF.

This clone was recorded once. The rearrangement joins TRBV19 to TRBJ2-1; 7 bases align to TRBD1. The germline V gene encodes CDR1 LNHDA and CDR2 SQIVND (reference sequence). V was clipped by 9 bases and J by 5 bases; unmatched bases: 7. The CDR3 consists of 13 residues. The CDR3 spells CASTGTVDNEQFF. The CDR3 bases are TGTGCCAGCACCGGGACAGTCGACAATGAGCAGTTCTTC.

The genes are TRBV18 and TRBJ2-1; 10 bases align to TRBD2. V shed 3 bases, J shed 6 bases, and the junction held 5 bases outside the gene matches. The germline gives CDR1 KGHSH, CDR2 LQKENI. The CDR3 sequence is 15 residues long. In DNA form, the CDR3 reads TGTGCCAGCTCACCTGGGACTAGCGCTCCCAATGAGCAGTTCTTC. Translating it yields CASSPGTSAPNEQFF.